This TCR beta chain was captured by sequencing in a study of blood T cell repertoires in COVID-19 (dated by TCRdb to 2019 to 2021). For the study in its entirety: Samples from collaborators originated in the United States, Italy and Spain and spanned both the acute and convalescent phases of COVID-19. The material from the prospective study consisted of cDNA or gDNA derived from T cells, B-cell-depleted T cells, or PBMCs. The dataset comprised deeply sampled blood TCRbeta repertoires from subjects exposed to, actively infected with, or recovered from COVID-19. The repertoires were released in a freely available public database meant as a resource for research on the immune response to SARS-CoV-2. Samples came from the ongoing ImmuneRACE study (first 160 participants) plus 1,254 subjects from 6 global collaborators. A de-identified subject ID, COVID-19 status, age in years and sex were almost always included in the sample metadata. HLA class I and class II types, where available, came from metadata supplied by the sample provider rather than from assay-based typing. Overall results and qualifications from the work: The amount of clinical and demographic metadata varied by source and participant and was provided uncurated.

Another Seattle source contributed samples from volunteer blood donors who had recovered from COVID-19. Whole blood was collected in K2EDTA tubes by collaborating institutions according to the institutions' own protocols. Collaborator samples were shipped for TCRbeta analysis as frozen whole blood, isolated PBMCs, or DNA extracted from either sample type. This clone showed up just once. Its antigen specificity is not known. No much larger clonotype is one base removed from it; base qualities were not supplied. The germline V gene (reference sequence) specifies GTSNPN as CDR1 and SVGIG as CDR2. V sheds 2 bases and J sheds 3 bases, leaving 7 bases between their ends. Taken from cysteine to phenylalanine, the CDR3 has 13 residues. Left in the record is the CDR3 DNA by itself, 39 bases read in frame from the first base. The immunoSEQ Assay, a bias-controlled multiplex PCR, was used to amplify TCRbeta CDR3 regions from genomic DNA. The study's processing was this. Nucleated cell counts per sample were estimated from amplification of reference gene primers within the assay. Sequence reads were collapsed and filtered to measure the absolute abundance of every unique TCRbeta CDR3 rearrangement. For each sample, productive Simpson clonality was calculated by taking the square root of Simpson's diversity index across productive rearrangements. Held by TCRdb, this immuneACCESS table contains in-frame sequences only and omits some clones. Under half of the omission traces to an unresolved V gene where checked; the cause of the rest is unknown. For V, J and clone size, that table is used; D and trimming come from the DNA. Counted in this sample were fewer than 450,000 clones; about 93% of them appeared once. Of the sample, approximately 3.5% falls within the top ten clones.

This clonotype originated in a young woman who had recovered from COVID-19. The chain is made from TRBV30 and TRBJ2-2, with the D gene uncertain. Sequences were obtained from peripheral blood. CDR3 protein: CAWSIQYTGELFF. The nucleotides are TGTGCCTGGAGTATTCAGTACACCGGGGAGCTGTTTTTT.